The 22 T cell receptor beta chains presented below share a single source sample, sequenced in a study of blood T cells in healthy people across ages. Together with a sample-barcoded 5' primer, a J-beta primer mix was included in a second PCR lasting roughly 6 to 12 cycles. TCRdb reanalysed the 5' RACE reads using MiXCR and keeps one entry per CDR3 protein. The sample has some 1.4 million distinct CDR3 sequences, approximately 42% seen once; the top ten hold 7.9%. Sequencing input: blood. These receptors were obtained from a woman between 18 and 29 years old in good health.

The gene calls are TRBV4-2 and TRBJ1-2; weak D call: TRBD1 (6 bases). The germline V and J ends were trimmed by 3 bases and 4 bases, with 18 bases remaining between them. The CDR3 contains 16 residues. From germline, CDR1 is LGHNA and CDR2 YNFKEQ. The CDR3 DNA sequence: TGTGCCAGCAGCCAGAGGGTCGAACAGGGAAGCTATGGCTACACCTTC. It codes for CASSQRVEQGSYGYTF.

This chain connects TRBV12-3 or TRBV12-4 to TRBJ2-1; TRBD1 aligns across 7 bases. The end of the DNA aligns better with TRBJ2-7, so the J call may be wrong. This CDR3 has 14 amino acids. The CDR3 protein is CASNTMGQYNEQYF. The CDR3, as DNA: TGTGCCAGCAACACAATGGGACAGTACAATGAGCAGTACTTC.

This chain uses TRBV7-6 with TRBJ1-6; 11 bases align to TRBD1. Germline-derived CDR1 and CDR2 are SGHVS and FNYEAQ. The junction had 6 bases not matched to a gene; V was cut back by 5 bases and J by 6 bases. The CDR3 length is 16 residues. In DNA form, the CDR3 reads TGTGCCAGCAGCCCCGGGACAGGGGGTTTTAATTCACCCCTCCACTTT. Residues: CASSPGTGGFNSPLHF. Supplemented by reference TRBV7-6 and TRBJ1-6, the full variable domain reads GAGVSQSPRYKVTKRGQDVALRCDPISGHVSLYWYRQALGQGPEFLTYFNYEAQQDKSGLPNDRFSAERPEGSISTLTIQRTEQRDSAMYRCASSPGTGGFNSPLHFGNGTRLTVT.

The chain uses TRBV12-3 or TRBV12-4 and TRBJ2-7, with 15 bases lining up with TRBD2. V gave up 7 bases and J gave up 7 bases; unmatched junction bases: 11. CDR3 length equals 16 residues. CDR3 in amino acids: CASTGLAGGPRREQYF. In nucleotides, the CDR3 is TGTGCCAGCACCGGACTAGCGGGGGGGCCGCGTCGTGAGCAGTACTTC.

This chain uses TRBV7-2 with TRBJ2-7; 11 bases line up with TRBD1. This CDR3 contains 17 residues. V dropped 5 bases and J dropped 3; count of bases not matched to a gene: 12. Looked up from germline, CDR1 is SGHTA and CDR2 is FQGNSA. In nucleotides, the CDR3 is TGTGCCAGCAGCCGCACCGGGACAGGGGGTAAAAACTACGAGCAGTACTTC. It yields the protein CASSRTGTGGKNYEQYF.

The CDR3 reads CASSEWTEGDYEQYF. The CDR3 nucleotides read TGTGCCAGCAGTGAATGGACCGAAGGAGACTACGAGCAGTACTTC. The V call is TRBV6-1, the J call TRBJ2-7; D not resolved. The germline gives CDR1 MNHNS, CDR2 SASEGT. The length of the CDR3 is 15 residues. With 2 bases removed from V and 3 bases from J, the gap between germline ends came to 14 bases.

The chain combines TRBV28 with TRBJ2-3; D is unresolved. The CDR3 has 14 residues. The germline CDR1 and CDR2 sequences are MDHEN and SYDVKM. V dropped 5 bases and J dropped 1 base, with 10 bases sitting between them. The CDR3 DNA reads TGTGCCAGCAGTAACAGCCCTCGCACAGATACGCAGTATTTT. As protein: CASSNSPRTDTQYF.

This clonotype has a single count. The chain employs TRBV2 and TRBJ2-1, with 7 bases that match TRBD2. CDR1 is SNHLY and CDR2 is FYNNEI in the germline V gene. The CDR3 spans 16 residues. The ends lost 6 bases at V and 5 bases at J; junction bases unmatched: 13. The CDR3 nucleotides read TGTGCCAGCAGCGGGGAGGGACTTGGCCTCAACAATGAGCAGTTCTTC. This gives the protein CASSGEGLGLNNEQFF. Full variable domain (missing parts from reference TRBV2 and TRBJ2-1): EPEVTQTPSHQVTQMGQEVILRCVPISNHLYFYWYRQILGQKVEFLVSFYNNEISEKSEIFDDQFSVERPDGSNFTLKIRSTKLEDSAMYFCASSGEGLGLNNEQFFGPGTRLTVL.

A word on this clonotype: A read error is possible here, since a much larger clone lies one base away. The J gene is TRBJ2-5, the V gene TRBV20-1; D not resolved. TRBJ2-7 explains the end of the DNA better; the J call may be wrong. The length of the CDR3 is 13 residues. Per germline, CDR1 DFQATT and CDR2 SNEGSKA (reference sequence). The CDR3 DNA sequence: TGCAGTGCTAGGGGTGGGTCAGACTGCGAGCAGTACTTC. It codes for CSARGGSDCEQYF.

The gene calls are TRBV21-1 and TRBJ1-6; no check of the table's D call, TRBD1, against the DNA was made. TRBV21-1 is designated a pseudogene. This CDR3 is built from 15 residues. CDR3 sequence (DNA): TGTGCCAGCAGCATTGGGGACAGGGAAAATTCACCCCTCCACTTT. This codes for CASSIGDRENSPLHF.

This clonotype was counted only a few times. This chain links TRBV20-1 with TRBJ1-2; D possibly corresponds to TRBD1 (5 bases). The CDR3 runs 16 residues. Germline assignment: CDR1 DFQATT and CDR2 SNEGSKA (reference sequence). V was pared by 0 bases and J by 4 bases, with 18 bases between. The CDR3 sequence: CSARDPGGGISYGYTF. In DNA form, the CDR3 reads TGCAGTGCTAGAGACCCCGGGGGAGGGATTTCCTATGGCTACACCTTC.

This clonotype was observed a few times. This sequence joins TRBV5-1 and TRBJ2-5, with TRBD1 matching 7 bases. Per germline, CDR1 SGHRS and CDR2 YFSETQ. This CDR3 is built from 13 residues. V was clipped by 3 bases and J by 11 bases; unmatched bases: 10. The CDR3 DNA reads as TGCGCCAGCAGCTCGGGACAGTCGAATGAGCAGTACTTC. This sequence encodes CASSSGQSNEQYF.

J is TRBJ2-1 and V is TRBV4-1; TRBD2 agrees at 8 bases. The germline CDR1 and CDR2 sequences are MGHRA and YSYEKL. J was trimmed by 7 bases and V by 0 bases; bases with no gene match: 8. This CDR3 is built from 16 residues. The CDR3 reads CASSQDPSGRRNEQFF. The CDR3 DNA sequence: TGCGCCAGCAGCCAAGATCCCAGCGGGAGAAGGAATGAGCAGTTCTTC.

The rearrangement links TRBV10-3 to TRBJ2-1; 11 nucleotides match TRBD2. CDR3 length: 14 amino acids. Per germline, CDR1 ENHRY and CDR2 SYGVKD. V shed 7 bases and J 8 bases; nucleotides not matched to a gene: 7. The CDR3 DNA follows: TGTGCCATCATGGCTAGCGGGGGGATAGATGAGCAGTTCTTC. Translated: CAIMASGGIDEQFF.

There are a few counts of this clonotype. This rearrangement joins TRBV3-1 to TRBJ1-1, with D uncertain. Germline V gene lookup returns CDR1 LGHDT and CDR2 YNNKEL (reference sequence). The CDR3 is 13 residues long. The V gene lost 4 bases and the J gene lost 6 bases, with 12 bases spanning the gap. CDR3 DNA: TGTGCCAGCAGCCTGAACGAAATCGCTGAAGCTTTCTTT. Its translation: CASSLNEIAEAFF.

At least ten counts were recorded for this clonotype. The chain combines TRBV5-1 with TRBJ1-5; D gene ambiguous. Germline CDR1 is SGHRS and CDR2 is YFSETQ. CDR3 size: 13 residues. Trimming cost V 0 bases and J 3 bases, with 4 bases left between them. The CDR3 spells CASSLAPNQPQHF. The CDR3 nucleotides are TGCGCCAGCAGCTTGGCCCCCAATCAGCCCCAGCATTTT.

This clonotype has ten or more counts. Mismatch with germline at one junction end may stem from a read error. V and J are TRBV10-2 and TRBJ2-3, with a weak D call TRBD1 (6 bases). The CDR3 consists of 12 residues. Germline loops: CDR1 WSHSY, CDR2 SAAADI. The CDR3 sequence: CASSDRTDTQYF. The CDR3 nucleotides are TGTGCCAGCAGCGACAGGACAGATACGCAGTATTTT.

Only a few counts were recorded for this clonotype. The chain couples TRBV20-1 to TRBJ2-3; 9 nucleotides line up with TRBD2. Germline V lookup: CDR1 DFQATT, CDR2 SNEGSKA (reference sequence). The V and J ends lost 5 bases and 2 bases, in that order; junction bases with no gene match: 8. This CDR3 region has 15 residues. The DNA for the CDR3 is TGCAGTGCTTTAGCGGGAGCGCCACTCACAGATACGCAGTATTTT. Its protein is CSALAGAPLTDTQYF.

This clonotype has a count of ten or more. The chain uses TRBV29-1 and TRBJ2-3, with 8 bases identical to TRBD1. V shed 3 bases, J shed 4 bases, and the junction held 3 bases outside the gene matches. Germline V gene data show CDR1 as SQVTM and CDR2 as ANQGSEA. This CDR3 has 13 residues. The chain's CDR3 is CSVEAGGSDTQYF. The CDR3 nucleotides read TGCAGCGTTGAGGCAGGGGGCTCAGATACGCAGTATTTT.

There are a few counts of this clonotype. This chain joins TRBV20-1 and TRBJ2-7, with 9 nucleotides matching TRBD2. Germline V gene sequence: CDR1 DFQATT, CDR2 SNEGSKA (reference sequence). This CDR3 region has 14 residues. J gave up 2 bases and V 6 bases, and 8 bases lay outside the gene matches. Here the CDR3 DNA reads TGCAGTGCCAGCTCGACTAGCGGCCCCTACGAGCAGTACTTC. This codes for CSASSTSGPYEQYF.

The chain carries TRBV20-1 and TRBJ2-3; no firm D call. This CDR3 contains 14 residues. Germline loops: CDR1 DFQATT, CDR2 SNEGSKA (reference sequence). The germline V and J ends were trimmed by 3 bases and 2 bases, with 12 bases remaining between them. The CDR3 DNA is TGCAGTGCTAGCCTGGGTACCCCCACAGATACGCAGTATTTT. Protein product: CSASLGTPTDTQYF.

V and J are TRBV7-9 and TRBJ2-7; 11 bases match TRBD2. V trimming: 5 bases; J trimming: 3 bases; junction bases outside the gene matches: 6. The CDR3 contains 15 residues. The V gene's germline CDR1 is SEHNR and CDR2 FQNEAQ (reference sequence). The CDR3 reads CASSQGLAVNYEQYF. The DNA of the CDR3 is TGTGCCAGCAGCCAGGGACTAGCGGTGAACTACGAGCAGTACTTC. Full variable domain (remainder filled in from reference TRBV7-9 and TRBJ2-7): DTGVSQNPRHKITKRGQNVTFRCDPISEHNRLYWYRQTLGQGPEFLTYFQNEAQLEKSRLLSDRFSAERPKGSFSTLEIQRTEQGDSAMYLCASSQGLAVNYEQYFGPGTRLTVT.